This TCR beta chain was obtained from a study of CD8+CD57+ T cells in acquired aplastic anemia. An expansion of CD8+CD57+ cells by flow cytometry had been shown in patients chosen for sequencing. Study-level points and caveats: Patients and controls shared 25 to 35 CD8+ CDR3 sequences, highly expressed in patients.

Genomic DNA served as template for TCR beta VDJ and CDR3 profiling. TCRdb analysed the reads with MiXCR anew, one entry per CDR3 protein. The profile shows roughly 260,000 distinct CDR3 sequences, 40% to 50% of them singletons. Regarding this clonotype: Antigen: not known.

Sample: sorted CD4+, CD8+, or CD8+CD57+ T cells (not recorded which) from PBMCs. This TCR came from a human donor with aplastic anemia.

The CDR3 sequence: CASRGQGAHGYTF. The DNA of the CDR3 is TGTGCCAGCAGGGGACAGGGAGCGCATGGCTACACCTTC. The chain has TRBV28 and TRBJ1-2, with 9 bases matching TRBD1. Losses at the gene ends were 6 bases for V and 6 bases for J; bases not matched to a gene: 5. This CDR3 is built from 13 residues. CDR1 and CDR2 from the germline V gene are MDHEN and SYDVKM.